This T cell receptor (beta chain) stems from a study of T cell changes during pregnancy in multiple sclerosis. The assay was immunoSEQ multiplex PCR, and TCRdb's table has in-frame clones only and misses some. This table holds tens of thousands of clones, around 94% found once. V shed 5 bases and J 4 bases; nucleotides not matched to a gene: 6. Germline CDR1 is SGHDT and CDR2 is YYEEEE. The CDR3 runs to 15 residues. The TCR sequence derives from a female donor with multiple sclerosis, enrolled in a pregnancy study. The specimen was peripheral blood, collected after pregnancy. The chain is built from TRBV5-6 and TRBJ2-5; TRBD1 aligns across 12 bases. CDR3 DNA sequence: TGTGCCAGCAGGGCGGGACAGGGGGCGGGAGAGACCCAGTACTTC. Translation: CASRAGQGAGETQYF.